This T cell receptor beta chain originates from a study of T cell responses to AZD1222 COVID-19 vaccine. This CDR3 comprises 17 residues. Germline V gives CDR1 SGHAT, CDR2 FQNNGV. After removal of 3 bases from V and 5 bases from J, the junction contained 6 bases not matched to a gene. Whole-study findings and limits: Vaccination with two AZD1222 doses was followed by a rise in Spike-specific TCR breadth and depth. Females made up more of the donors, who were largely white British, and clonal diversity may have come out too low. The CD4 TCRs associated with vaccination extended across spike and predominated at 160-218 and 743-854. Seropositive AZD1222 recipients at baseline numbered only five or six.

The repertoire was sequenced with immunoSEQ multiplex PCR; TCRdb's copy has only in-frame clones and lacks some. Among 110,000 to 150,000 clones listed, 92% were seen once. Comment on this clone: Antigen unknown.

The starting material was peripheral blood, obtained on day 0 of AZD1222 vaccination. The chain employs TRBV11-2 and TRBJ2-3; 15 positions match TRBD2. This receptor was obtained from an adult in good health. The CDR3 DNA sequence: TGTGCCAGCAGCTTCGGACTAGCGGGAGGGCGGGGAGATACGCAGTATTTT. It encodes CASSFGLAGGRGDTQYF.